The 19 T cell receptor beta chains presented below share a single source sample, sequenced in a study of Ad26.COV2.S vaccination and SARS-CoV-2 variants. Method: immunoSEQ multiplex PCR; TCRdb's copy keeps in-frame clones and lacks some. The sample comprises some 350,000 clones, roughly nine tenths of which are singletons, and around 4% rests with the top ten. The sample was peripheral blood, taken after recovery from COVID-19. Receptors were obtained from a human donor who had recovered from COVID-19.

V is TRBV7-9 and J is TRBJ1-3; 10 bases map to TRBD1. This CDR3 comprises 16 residues. The ends lost 0 bases at V and 4 bases at J; junction bases unmatched: 3. Germline CDR1 reads SEHNR; CDR2 reads FQNEAQ (reference sequence). CDR3 sequence reads: CASSLADRGRGNTIYF. The CDR3, as DNA: TGTGCCAGCAGCTTAGCTGACAGGGGGCGAGGAAACACCATATATTTT.

The rearrangement uses TRBV4-3 and TRBJ2-7; D is possibly TRBD2 (6 bases). The CDR3 extends over 18 amino acids. Trimming cost V 0 bases and J 2 bases, with 20 bases left between them. Germline assignment: CDR1 LGHNA and CDR2 YSLEER. The CDR3 spells CASSQDHVRGGPPYEQYF. CDR3 in DNA: TGCGCCAGCAGCCAAGATCATGTAAGGGGAGGCCCTCCCTACGAGCAGTACTTC.

The rearrangement joins TRBV19 to TRBJ2-1; D unresolved. The CDR3 contains 14 residues. Trimming cost V 0 bases and J 7 bases, with 10 bases left between them. Germline V gene sequence: CDR1 LNHDA, CDR2 SQIVND (reference sequence). DNA of the CDR3: TGTGCCAGTAGTATAGAATTATCAAGGAATGAGCAGTTCTTC. Amino acids: CASSIELSRNEQFF.

The genes are TRBV11-3 and TRBJ1-2, with unresolved D. Germline V gives CDR1 SGHNT, CDR2 YENEEA. The CDR3 covers 19 residues. Deletions cut 5 bases from V and 6 bases from J, with 31 bases between. The CDR3 DNA is TGTGCCAGCAGCCTTACTTACGACCCTAAGGCCCCCACCGGCCATGGCTACACCTTC. It encodes CASSLTYDPKAPTGHGYTF.

This clone was found once. The gene calls are TRBV6-5 and TRBJ1-4; tentatively, D is TRBD1 (5 bases). V lost 8 bases and J lost 8, with 21 bases in between. Germline loops: CDR1 MNHEY, CDR2 SVGAGI. The CDR3 contains 15 residues. The CDR3 reads CASASGERTYEKLFF. For the CDR3, the DNA is TGTGCCAGCGCCTCGGGGGAAAGGACATACGAAAAACTGTTTTTT.

The rearrangement joins TRBV9 to TRBJ2-1; D ambiguous. Germline CDR1 is SGDLS and CDR2 is YYNGEE. The CDR3 is 14 residues long. Between the trimmed V and J ends, which lost 0 bases and 4 bases, there was a span of 8 bases. CDR3 in DNA: TGTGCCAGCAGCGTAGTGGCCGTTTACAATGAGCAGTTCTTC. Translating gives CASSVVAVYNEQFF.

The chain joins TRBV9 to TRBJ1-1; D unclear. The CDR3 has 13 residues. Germline CDR1 reads SGDLS; CDR2 reads YYNGEE. V was cut by 4 bases and J by 6 bases, with 13 bases left in between. CDR3 DNA sequence: TGTGCCAGCAGCTCCCGGACGTTGGCTGAAGCTTTCTTT. It translates to CASSSRTLAEAFF.

J is TRBJ1-2 and V is TRBV6-5; 7 bases align to TRBD1. CDR1 and CDR2 (germline): MNHEY, SVGAGI. V lost 4 bases to trimming and J lost 14 bases; unmatched junction nucleotides: 13. This CDR3 is built from 13 residues. The CDR3 here is CASSSPGEGARTF. The CDR3 DNA sequence: TGTGCCAGCAGTTCGCCTGGGGAGGGGGCAAGGACCTTC.

The V call is TRBV10-3, the J call TRBJ2-5, with TRBD1 matching over 8 bases. CDR1 is ENHRY, CDR2 SYGVKD, per germline. With 6 bases clipped from V and 5 bases from J, the junction kept 8 bases outside the gene matches. The CDR3 consists of 14 residues. CDR3 region: CAIRNGQGGETQYF. The CDR3 DNA follows: TGTGCCATCAGAAACGGACAGGGTGGGGAGACCCAGTACTTC.

This chain links TRBV7-3 with TRBJ1-1, with a possible D match to TRBD1 (5 bases). The germline V gene has CDR1 SGHTA and CDR2 FQGTGA. V was pared by 6 bases and J by 5 bases, with 13 bases between. There are 13 residues in the CDR3. DNA for the CDR3: TGTGCCAGCAGGCCTCTGGGGGGTACTGAAGCTTTCTTT. This codes for CASRPLGGTEAFF.

The chain links TRBV5-4 to TRBJ2-2; unclear D gene. The V gene's germline CDR1 is SGHNT and CDR2 YYREEE (reference sequence). The CDR3 is 14 residues long. Trimming took off 6 bases at V and 0 bases at J, with 9 bases between the two ends. The CDR3: CASKVETNTGELFF. In DNA form, the CDR3 reads TGTGCCAGCAAGGTGGAGACGAACACCGGGGAGCTGTTTTTT.

This rearrangement joins TRBV4-1 to TRBJ2-1; 8 bases line up with TRBD1. CDR3 length: 17 residues. V was pared by 0 bases and J by 6 bases, with 10 bases of the junction left unmatched. Germline V gene lookup returns CDR1 MGHRA and CDR2 YSYEKL. The CDR3 region is CASSQDQGDRPANEQFF. DNA of the CDR3: TGCGCCAGCAGCCAAGATCAGGGGGACAGGCCGGCCAATGAGCAGTTCTTC.

The V and J genes are TRBV5-1 and TRBJ2-5; 7 nucleotides agree with TRBD2. V lost 5 bases, J lost 1 base, and 14 bases stayed unmatched. Germline CDR1 reads SGHRS; CDR2 reads YFSETQ. CDR3 length: 17 residues. CDR3 in amino acids: CASSIGLGGSSQETQYF. Here the CDR3 DNA reads TGCGCCAGCAGTATTGGACTAGGCGGCTCCTCCCAAGAGACCCAGTACTTC.

The chain carries TRBV7-6 and TRBJ2-2; D is ambiguous. With 2 bases removed from V and 2 bases from J, the gap between germline ends came to 15 bases. Germline assignment: CDR1 SGHVS and CDR2 FNYEAQ. The CDR3 is made up of 17 amino acids. The CDR3 DNA reads as TGTGCCAGCAGCTTAATAAGTCCCGACACCAACACCGGGGAGCTGTTTTTT. It is translated as CASSLISPDTNTGELFF. The variable domain in full, with the rest retrieved from reference TRBV7-6 and TRBJ2-2, is GAGVSQSPRYKVTKRGQDVALRCDPISGHVSLYWYRQALGQGPEFLTYFNYEAQQDKSGLPNDRFSAERPEGSISTLTIQRTEQRDSAMYRCASSLISPDTNTGELFFGEGSRLTVL.

This chain links TRBV3-1 (or the pseudogene TRBV3-2) with TRBJ1-2; 7 nucleotides match TRBD1. Trimming took 2 bases from V and 8 from J; bases not matched to a gene: 11. Looked up from germline, CDR1 is LGHDT and CDR2 is YNNKEL (reference sequence). This CDR3 region has 15 residues. CDR3 in amino acids: CASSQSDRAVGGYTF. CDR3 DNA sequence: TGTGCCAGCAGCCAAAGCGACAGGGCGGTAGGAGGCTACACCTTC.

The genes are TRBV7-2 and TRBJ1-6; D unclear. The CDR3 length is 13 residues. The germline V and J ends were trimmed by 5 bases and 10 bases, with 12 bases remaining between them. The germline CDR1 and CDR2 sequences are SGHTA and FQGNSA. The CDR3 sequence: CASSERQSSPLHF. The CDR3 coding sequence is TGTGCCAGCAGCGAACGACAATCCTCACCCCTCCACTTT.

The CDR3 DNA follows: TGCGCCAGCAGTTCCGGACTAGCGGGGGATGAGCAGTACTTC. Translation: CASSSGLAGDEQYF. The gene calls are TRBV5-1 and TRBJ2-7; 13 bases match TRBD2. After removal of 5 bases from V and 7 bases from J, the junction contained 6 bases not matched to a gene. CDR3 length: 14 residues. Germline CDR1 is SGHRS and CDR2 is YFSETQ.

This chain links TRBV15 with TRBJ1-6, with TRBD1 identical over 8 bases. After removal of 2 bases from V and 7 bases from J, the junction contained 13 bases not matched to a gene. The CDR3 is made up of 18 amino acids. In germline, CDR1 is LNHNV, CDR2 YYDKDF (reference sequence). The CDR3 protein is CATSRSRTGQFGNSPLHF. CDR3 DNA sequence: TGTGCCACCAGCAGATCCCGGACAGGGCAGTTTGGAAATTCACCCCTCCACTTT.

The chain links TRBV7-9 to TRBJ1-3; D may be TRBD1 (6 bases). Trimming cost V 2 bases and J 1 base, with 9 bases left between them. In germline, CDR1 is SEHNR, CDR2 FQNEAQ (reference sequence). The CDR3 totals 15 residues. The CDR3 loop reads CASSLQGNSGNTIYF. For the CDR3, the DNA is TGTGCCAGCAGCTTACAGGGGAATTCTGGAAACACCATATATTTT.